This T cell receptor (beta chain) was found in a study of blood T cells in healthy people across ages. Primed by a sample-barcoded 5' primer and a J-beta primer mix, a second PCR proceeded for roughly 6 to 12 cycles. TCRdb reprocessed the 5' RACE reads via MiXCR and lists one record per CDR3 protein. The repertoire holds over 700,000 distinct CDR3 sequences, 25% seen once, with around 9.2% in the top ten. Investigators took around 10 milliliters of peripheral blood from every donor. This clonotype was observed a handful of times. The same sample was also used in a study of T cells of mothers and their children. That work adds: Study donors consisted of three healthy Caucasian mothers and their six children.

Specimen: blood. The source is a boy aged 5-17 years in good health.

CDR3 DNA sequence: TGCAGCGTTACAACAGGGGGCGATAACTATGGCTACACCTTC. Protein: CSVTTGGDNYGYTF. The genes are TRBV29-1 and TRBJ1-2; 9 nucleotides agree with TRBD1. Germline trimming cut 5 bases from V and 1 base from J; bases unmatched to any gene: 5. CDR3 length equals 14 residues. CDR1 is SQVTM and CDR2 is ANQGSEA in the germline V gene.